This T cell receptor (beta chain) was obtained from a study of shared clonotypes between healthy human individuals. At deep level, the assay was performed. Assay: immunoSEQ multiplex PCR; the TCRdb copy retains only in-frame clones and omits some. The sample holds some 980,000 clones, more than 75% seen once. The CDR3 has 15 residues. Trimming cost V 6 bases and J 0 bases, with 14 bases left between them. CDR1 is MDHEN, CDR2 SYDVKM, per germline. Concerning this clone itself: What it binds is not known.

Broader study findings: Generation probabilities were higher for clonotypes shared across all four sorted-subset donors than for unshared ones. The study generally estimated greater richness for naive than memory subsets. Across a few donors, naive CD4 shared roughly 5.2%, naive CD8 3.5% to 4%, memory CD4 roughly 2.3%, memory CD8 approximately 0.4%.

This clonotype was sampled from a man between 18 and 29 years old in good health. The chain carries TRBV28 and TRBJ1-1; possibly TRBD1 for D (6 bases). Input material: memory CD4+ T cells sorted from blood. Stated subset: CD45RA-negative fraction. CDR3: CASSHTRDMNTEAFF. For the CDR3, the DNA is TGTGCCAGCAGCCACACCAGGGACATGAACACTGAAGCTTTCTTT.